The sample holds a few counts of the clone carrying this T cell receptor (beta chain). The sort gate was single viable CD3+CD4+CD8-CD45RO+ cells for memory CD4+ T cells. TCRdb's table, derived via immunoSEQ multiplex PCR, lists solely in-frame clones and lacks some. Of under 80,000 clones detected, roughly three quarters appear once; the ten largest clones hold approximately 2.8%. These data belong to a study of memory CD4+ T cells and cytomegalovirus serostatus. Sequencing used memory CD4+ T cells from blood. The receptor comes from an adult in good health and CMV-seropositive.

This CDR3 is CASSAGSRQYF. In nucleotides, the CDR3 is TGTGCCAGCAGCGCAGGATCCCGGCAGTACTTC. This chain connects TRBV2 to TRBJ2-7, with unresolved D. V shed 6 bases and J shed 9 bases, with 12 bases lying between them. The germline CDR1 and CDR2 sequences are SNHLY and FYNNEI. The CDR3 extends over 11 amino acids.